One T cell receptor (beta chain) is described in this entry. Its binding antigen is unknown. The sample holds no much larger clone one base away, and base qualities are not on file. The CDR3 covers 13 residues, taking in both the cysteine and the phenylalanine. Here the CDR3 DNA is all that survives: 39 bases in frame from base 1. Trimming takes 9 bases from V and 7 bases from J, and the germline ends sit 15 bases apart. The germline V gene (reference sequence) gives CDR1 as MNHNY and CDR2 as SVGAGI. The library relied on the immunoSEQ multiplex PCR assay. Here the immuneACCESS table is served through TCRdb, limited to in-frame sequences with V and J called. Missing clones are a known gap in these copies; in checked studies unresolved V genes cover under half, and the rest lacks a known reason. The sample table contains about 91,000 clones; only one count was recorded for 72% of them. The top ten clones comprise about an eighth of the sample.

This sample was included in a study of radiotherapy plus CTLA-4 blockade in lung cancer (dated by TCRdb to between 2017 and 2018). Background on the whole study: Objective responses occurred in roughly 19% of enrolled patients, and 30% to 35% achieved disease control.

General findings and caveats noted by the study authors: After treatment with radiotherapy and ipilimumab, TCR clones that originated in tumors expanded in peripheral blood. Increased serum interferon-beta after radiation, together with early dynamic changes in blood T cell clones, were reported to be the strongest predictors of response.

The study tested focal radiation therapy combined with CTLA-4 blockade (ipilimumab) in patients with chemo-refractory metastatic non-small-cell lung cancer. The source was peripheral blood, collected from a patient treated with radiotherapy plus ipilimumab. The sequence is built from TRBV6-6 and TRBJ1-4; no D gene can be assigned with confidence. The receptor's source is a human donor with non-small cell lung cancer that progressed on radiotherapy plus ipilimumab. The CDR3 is CASLAPVGEKLFF. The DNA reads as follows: TGTGCCAGTCTAGCCCCGGTTGGTGAAAAACTGTTTTTT.